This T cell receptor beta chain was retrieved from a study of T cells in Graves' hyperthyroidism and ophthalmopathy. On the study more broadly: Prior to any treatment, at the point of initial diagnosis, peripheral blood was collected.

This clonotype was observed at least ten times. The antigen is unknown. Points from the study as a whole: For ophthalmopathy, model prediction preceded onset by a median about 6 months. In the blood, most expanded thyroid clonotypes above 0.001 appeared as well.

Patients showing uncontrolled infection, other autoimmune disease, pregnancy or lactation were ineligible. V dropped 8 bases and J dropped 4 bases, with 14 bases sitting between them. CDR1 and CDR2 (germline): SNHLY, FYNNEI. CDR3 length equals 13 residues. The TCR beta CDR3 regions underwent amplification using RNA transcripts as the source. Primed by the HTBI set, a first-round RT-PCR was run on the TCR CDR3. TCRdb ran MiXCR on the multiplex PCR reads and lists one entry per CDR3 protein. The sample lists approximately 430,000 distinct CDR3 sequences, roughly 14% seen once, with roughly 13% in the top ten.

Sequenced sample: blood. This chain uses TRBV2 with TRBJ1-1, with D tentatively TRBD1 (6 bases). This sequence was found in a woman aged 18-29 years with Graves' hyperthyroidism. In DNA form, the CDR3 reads TGTGCCAGCCACAGGGAAAAGGGCACTGAAGCTTTCTTT. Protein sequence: CASHREKGTEAFF.